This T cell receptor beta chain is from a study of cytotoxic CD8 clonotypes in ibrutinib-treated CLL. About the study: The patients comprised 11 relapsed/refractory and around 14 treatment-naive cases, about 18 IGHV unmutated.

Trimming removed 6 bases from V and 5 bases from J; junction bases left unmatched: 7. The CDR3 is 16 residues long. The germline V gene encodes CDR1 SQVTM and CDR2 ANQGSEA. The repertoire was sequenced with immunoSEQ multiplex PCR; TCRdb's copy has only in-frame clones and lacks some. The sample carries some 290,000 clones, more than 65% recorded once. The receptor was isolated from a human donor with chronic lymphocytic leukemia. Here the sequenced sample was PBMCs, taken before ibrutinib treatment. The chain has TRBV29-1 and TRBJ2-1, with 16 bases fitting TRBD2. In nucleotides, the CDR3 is TGCAGCGTGGTTGGGACTAGCGGGAGGGATCACAATGAGCAGTTCTTC. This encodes CSVVGTSGRDHNEQFF.